Below, 5 T cell receptor beta chains from the same sample are listed, as sequenced in a study of cytomegalovirus exposure and HLA in healthy donors. The primer mix had 60 Vbeta and 13 Jbeta primers. Sequencing used immunoSEQ multiplex PCR; TCRdb keeps in-frame clones, though not all of them. The sample has some 200,000 clones; roughly 80% are singletons. Material for sequencing was PBMCs. The source of these receptors is a man aged 45-60 years in good health and CMV-seronegative.

The chain employs TRBV6-5 and TRBJ1-2; TRBD1 aligns across 8 bases. CDR3 length: 15 residues. Germline CDR1 MNHEY, CDR2 SVGAGI. V shed 6 bases, J shed 7 bases, and the junction held 13 bases outside the gene matches. The chain's CDR3 is CASRRGQGGGFGYTF. The DNA of the CDR3 is TGTGCCAGCAGACGAGGACAGGGTGGAGGGTTTGGCTACACCTTC.

The chain is built from TRBV7-9 and TRBJ1-2; tentative D call: TRBD1 (5 bases). The CDR3 is 13 residues long. Germline-derived CDR1 and CDR2 are SEHNR and FQNEAQ (reference sequence). V lost 1 base, J lost 5 bases, and 8 bases lay in between. For the CDR3, the DNA is TGTGCCAGCAGCTTAGTCAGGGATTATGGCTACACCTTC. It codes for CASSLVRDYGYTF.

The chain carries TRBV11-2 and TRBJ1-1; possible D gene TRBD1, 5 bases. The length of the CDR3 is 13 residues. Germline CDR1 SGHAT, CDR2 FQNNGV. Trimming pared 2 bases from V and 5 bases from J, leaving 9 bases between. The CDR3 loop reads CASSLTGETEAFF. CDR3 DNA sequence: TGTGCCAGCAGCTTAACGGGGGAGACTGAAGCTTTCTTT.

With regard to this clone: The junction departs from germline at one end; a sequencing error may be responsible. V gene TRBV10-3 combines with J gene TRBJ2-6; no clear D. Germline V gene sequence: CDR1 ENHRY, CDR2 SYGVKD. The CDR3 has 12 residues. The DNA for the CDR3 is TGTGCCATCAGTGAGACGGAATCCTTTCAGGCTTTC. It translates to CAISETESFQAF.

A note on this clone: One end of the junction fails to match germline, which may point to a read error. The chain combines TRBV7-7 with TRBJ2-7; maybe TRBD2 (7 bases). This CDR3 has 15 amino acids. Germline V gene sequence: CDR1 SSHAT, CDR2 FNYEAQ (reference sequence). The CDR3 reads CASSLGGGPITEQYF. The CDR3 nucleotides read TGTGCTAGCAGCTTAGGGGGGGGGCCCATTACGGAGCAGTACTTC.